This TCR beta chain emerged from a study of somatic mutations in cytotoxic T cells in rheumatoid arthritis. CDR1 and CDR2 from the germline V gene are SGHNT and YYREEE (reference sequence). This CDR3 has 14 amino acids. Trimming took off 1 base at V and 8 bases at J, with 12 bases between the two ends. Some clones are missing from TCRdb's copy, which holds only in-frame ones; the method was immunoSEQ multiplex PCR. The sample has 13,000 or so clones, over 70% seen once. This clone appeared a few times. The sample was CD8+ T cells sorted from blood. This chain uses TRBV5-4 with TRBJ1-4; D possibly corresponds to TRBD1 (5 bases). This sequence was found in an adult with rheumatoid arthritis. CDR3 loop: CASSLQGPREKLFF. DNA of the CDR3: TGTGCCAGCAGCTTGCAGGGTCCGCGGGAAAAACTGTTTTTT.